Each of the 31 T cell receptor beta chains below was sequenced from the same sample in a study of blood T cell repertoires in COVID-19 (TCRdb year 2020). Libraries were prepared through the immunoSEQ multiplex PCR assay. TCRdb carries this immuneACCESS record with in-frame sequences only. Its versions omit some clonotypes, under half of them owing to an unresolved V gene in the studies checked, with the rest unexplained. In all, the sample holds 200,000 to 300,000 clones, and roughly 86% of those were seen once. The ten top clones hold 1.5% to 2% of the sample. Sequencing was performed on peripheral blood. Receptors were obtained from a woman aged 55-70 years who had recovered from COVID-19.

The sample holds one count of this clone. The chain links TRBV4-2 to TRBJ1-3, with D hard to call. Germline assignment: CDR1 LGHNA and CDR2 YNFKEQ. The V gene lost 7 bases and the J gene lost 1 base, with 11 bases spanning the gap. CDR3 length: 14 amino acids. CDR3 residues: CASNPLQSGNTIYF. The CDR3 DNA reads TGTGCCAGCAACCCTTTACAATCTGGAAACACCATATATTTT.

This clone was recorded a few times. The chain employs TRBV10-3 and TRBJ1-5; no definite D call. Germline loops: CDR1 ENHRY, CDR2 SYGVKD. The CDR3 is 14 amino acids. Trimming pared 0 bases from V and 8 bases from J, leaving 11 bases between. The DNA of the CDR3 is TGTGCCATCAGTGAGTCGACGGAGAGTGAGCCCCAGCATTTT. Its translation is CAISESTESEPQHF.

This sequence joins TRBV12-3 or TRBV12-4 and TRBJ1-2; the D is unclear. The CDR3 is made up of 13 amino acids. Trimming removed 1 base from V and 5 bases from J, with 8 bases in between. The CDR3 DNA follows: TGTGCCAGCAGTTTAGGCAGAGGGTATGGCTACACCTTC. Residues: CASSLGRGYGYTF.

The genes are TRBV5-4 and TRBJ2-3, with 12 bases aligning to TRBD2. CDR3 length equals 16 residues. CDR1 is SGHNT and CDR2 is YYREEE in the germline V gene (reference sequence). Unmatched junction bases numbered 5, after V lost 4 bases and J lost 2 bases. The DNA for the CDR3 is TGTGCCAGCAGCGCCCGACTAGCGGGGGCCACAGATACGCAGTATTTT. Its translation is CASSARLAGATDTQYF.

The chain links TRBV10-3 to TRBJ2-1; 8 bases line up with TRBD1. The CDR3 length is 17 residues. The J segment lost 6 bases and the V segment lost 5 bases, leaving 15 bases of the junction unmatched. Germline lookup yields CDR1 ENHRY and CDR2 SYGVKD. In DNA, the CDR3 is TGTGCCATCAGTACATACAGGGGGACCCGAATAGGCAATGAGCAGTTCTTC. Translation gives CAISTYRGTRIGNEQFF.

The chain couples TRBV7-3 to TRBJ2-1; 8 bases map to TRBD2. V was pared by 5 bases and J by 3 bases, with 6 bases of the junction left unmatched. CDR3 size: 15 residues. CDR1 is SGHTA, CDR2 FQGTGA, per germline. The CDR3 DNA follows: TGTGCCAGCAGCATACGGGGGGGCAGCTACAATGAGCAGTTCTTC. Protein: CASSIRGGSYNEQFF.

The rearrangement links TRBV18 to TRBJ2-3, with 9 bases lining up with TRBD1. This CDR3 has 16 amino acids. Germline V lookup: CDR1 KGHSH, CDR2 LQKENI. The V segment lost 2 bases and the J segment 5 bases; nucleotides outside the gene matches: 8. The CDR3 sequence: CASSPNKGQGKDTQYF. CDR3 nucleotide sequence: TGTGCCAGCTCACCAAATAAGGGACAGGGAAAAGATACGCAGTATTTT.

This clone appeared many times. This chain uses TRBV18 with TRBJ2-3, with unresolved D. CDR1 and CDR2 from the germline V gene are KGHSH and LQKENI. Trimming took 4 bases from V and 5 from J, leaving 10 bases between them. The CDR3 runs to 13 residues. DNA of the CDR3: TGTGCCAGCTCACTATTCGGTTTAGATACGCAGTATTTT. Encoded protein: CASSLFGLDTQYF.

In its sample, this clone was seen once. The genes are TRBV5-5 and TRBJ2-1; TRBD2 aligns across 9 bases. The V gene's germline CDR1 is SGHKS and CDR2 YYEKEE (reference sequence). The CDR3 has 15 residues. J was trimmed by 5 bases and V by 1 base; bases with no gene match: 4. CDR3 amino acids: CASSLIASGDNEQFF. As DNA, the CDR3 is TGTGCCAGCAGCTTGATAGCTAGCGGGGACAATGAGCAGTTCTTC. Together with reference TRBV5-5 and TRBJ2-1, the CDR3 gives the full variable domain: DAGVTQSPTHLIKTRGQQVTLRCSPISGHKSVSWYQQVLGQGPQFIFQYYEKEERGRGNFPDRFSARQFPNYSSELNVNALLLGDSALYLCASSLIASGDNEQFFGPGTRLTVL.

As regards this clone: An end of the junction differs from the germline gene, which may be a read error. The chain is built from TRBV7-7 and TRBJ2-1; a possible D gene is TRBD1 (6 bases). Germline lookup yields CDR1 SSHAT and CDR2 FNYEAQ (reference sequence). The CDR3 is 13 residues long. CDR3 sequence: CASSPGANNEQFF. The CDR3 DNA reads TGTGCTAGCAGCCCAGGGGCTAACAATGAGCAGTTCTTC.

The CDR3 bases are TGTGCCACCGATTCTAAAGGGGGCGGCTACGAGCAGTACTTC. Translated, it gives CATDSKGGGYEQYF. The chain employs TRBV10-3 and TRBJ2-7; 7 bases fit TRBD1. The CDR3 spans 14 residues. The V segment lost 10 bases and the J segment 3 bases; nucleotides outside the gene matches: 12. Germline CDR1 ENHRY, CDR2 SYGVKD.

The rearrangement joins TRBV9 to TRBJ2-5, with 7 bases that match TRBD2. V gave up 6 bases and J gave up 3 bases; unmatched junction bases: 8. Per germline, CDR1 SGDLS and CDR2 YYNGEE. This CDR3 comprises 14 residues. As DNA, the CDR3 is TGTGCCAGCACCCTAGGGACTACCAAAGAGACCCAGTACTTC. Encoded protein: CASTLGTTKETQYF.

The CDR3 reads CASQGGRTSGNTGELFF. In DNA form, the CDR3 reads TGTGCCAGCCAGGGAGGGAGGACTAGCGGGAACACCGGGGAGCTGTTTTTT. The chain couples TRBV19 to TRBJ2-2, with TRBD2 matching over 10 bases. The CDR3 is 17 amino acids. J lost 1 base, V lost 9 bases, and 11 bases had no gene match. Germline CDR1 and CDR2: LNHDA and SQIVND (reference sequence).

For the CDR3, the DNA is TGTGCCAGCAGCGAACAGGGGAAAGGCTACACCTTC. Residues: CASSEQGKGYTF. The V call is TRBV9, the J call TRBJ1-2, with 7 bases fitting TRBD1. This CDR3 is 12 amino acids long. After removal of 3 bases from V and 8 bases from J, the junction contained 4 bases not matched to a gene. Germline V gene data show CDR1 as SGDLS and CDR2 as YYNGEE.

The chain has TRBV24-1 and TRBJ2-1; 11 bases are a match to TRBD2. CDR1 is KGHDR, CDR2 SFDVKD, per germline. The CDR3 is 15 residues long. V was pared by 4 bases and J by 8 bases, with 6 bases of the junction left unmatched. The CDR3 reads CATSEIAGGLDEQFF. The CDR3 region has the DNA TGTGCCACCAGTGAAATAGCGGGGGGGTTAGATGAGCAGTTCTTC.

The chain recombines TRBV7-9 with TRBJ2-2; tentative D call: TRBD1 (6 bases). Trimming cost V 5 bases and J 4 bases, with 20 bases left between them. Germline V gene lookup returns CDR1 SEHNR and CDR2 FQNEAQ (reference sequence). The CDR3 spans 17 residues. The CDR3 nucleotides are TGTGCCAGCAGCCGGCCGGGACATCCTACCCCCACCGGGGAGCTGTTTTTT. It codes for CASSRPGHPTPTGELFF.

The chain is built from TRBV7-9 and TRBJ1-4; TRBD1 agrees at 10 bases. V shed 1 base and J 7 bases; nucleotides not matched to a gene: 12. The CDR3 has 18 amino acids. Germline CDR1 is SEHNR and CDR2 is FQNEAQ (reference sequence). CDR3 region: CASSLDPGQGFGSEKLFF. In DNA, the CDR3 is TGTGCCAGCAGCTTAGATCCGGGACAGGGGTTCGGGAGTGAAAAACTGTTTTTT.

The rearrangement links TRBV5-1 to TRBJ1-2; D might be TRBD1 (6 bases). Trimming cost V 0 bases and J 8 bases, with 11 bases left between them. The CDR3 consists of 13 residues. Germline loops: CDR1 SGHRS, CDR2 YFSETQ. The CDR3 sequence: CASSLVPGDGYTF. The CDR3 nucleotides read TGCGCCAGCAGCTTGGTCCCAGGGGACGGCTACACCTTC.

The gene calls are TRBV29-1 and TRBJ1-3, with TRBD1 as a possible D gene (5 bases). Germline values: CDR1 SQVTM, CDR2 ANQGSEA. V was shortened by 5 bases and J by 3 bases, with 20 bases between the two germline ends. CDR3 length equals 16 residues. The CDR3 DNA reads as TGCAGCGTTTCCATGGGGGGGACTATCTTTGGAAACACCATATATTTT. Its protein is CSVSMGGTIFGNTIYF. Variable domain in full (rest from reference TRBV29-1 and TRBJ1-3): SAVISQKPSRDICQRGTSLTIQCQVDSQVTMMFWYRQQPGQSLTLIATANQGSEATYESGFVIDKFPISRPNLTFSTLTVSNMSPEDSSIYLCSVSMGGTIFGNTIYFGEGSWLTVV.

The V and J genes are TRBV11-3 and TRBJ2-5; D possibly corresponds to TRBD2 (5 bases). The CDR3 covers 15 residues. V was cut by 3 bases and J by 4 bases, with 15 bases left in between. CDR1 and CDR2 (germline): SGHNT, YENEEA. This CDR3 reads CASSLGIGGGETQYF. In DNA, the CDR3 is TGTGCCAGCAGCTTGGGGATCGGCGGAGGAGAGACCCAGTACTTC.

The CDR3 sequence is CASWDRNTGELFF. The DNA of the CDR3 is TGTGCCAGTTGGGACAGGAACACCGGGGAGCTGTTTTTT. The gene calls are TRBV19 and TRBJ2-2; 7 bases are a match to TRBD1. V lost 8 bases and J lost 1; bases outside the gene matches: 1. Per germline, CDR1 LNHDA and CDR2 SQIVND (reference sequence). The CDR3 extends over 13 amino acids.

V gene TRBV6-2 or TRBV6-3 combines with J gene TRBJ1-1; tentative D call: TRBD1 (5 bases). Trimming removed 5 bases from V and 3 bases from J, with 13 bases in between. This CDR3 has 14 residues. Per the germline V gene, CDR1 is MNHEY and CDR2 is SVGEGT. CDR3 protein: CASSRGRRDTEAFF. Written as DNA, the CDR3 is TGTGCCAGCAGTAGGGGAAGAAGGGACACTGAAGCTTTCTTT.

This clone was detected only once. This chain links TRBV10-3 with TRBJ2-2, with TRBD1 identical over 8 bases. Trimming removed 8 bases from V and 2 bases from J; junction bases left unmatched: 13. This CDR3 contains 17 residues. Germline lookup yields CDR1 ENHRY and CDR2 SYGVKD. The CDR3: CAIPRVGDRYNTGELFF. The CDR3 DNA reads as TGTGCCATCCCGAGGGTAGGGGACAGGTATAACACCGGGGAGCTGTTTTTT.

The V and J genes are TRBV29-1 and TRBJ2-3; possibly TRBD2 for D (5 bases). CDR3 length equals 13 residues. Germline loops: CDR1 SQVTM, CDR2 ANQGSEA. Trimming shortened V by 4 bases and J by 4 bases, and 12 bases separated the two germline ends. Here the CDR3 reads CSVGRRGADTQYF. The DNA for the CDR3 is TGCAGCGTTGGTCGTCGGGGTGCAGATACGCAGTATTTT.

The chain is built from TRBV5-1 and TRBJ2-7; 10 nucleotides line up with TRBD1. Per the germline V gene, CDR1 is SGHRS and CDR2 is YFSETQ. V trimming: 0 bases; J trimming: 4 bases; junction bases outside the gene matches: 16. CDR3 size: 19 residues. The CDR3 DNA reads as TGCGCCAGCAGCTTGGGACAGGGGGCGCCCGGAGGAGGATCTTACGAGCAGTACTTC. Encoded protein: CASSLGQGAPGGGSYEQYF.

For this clone: The junction departs from germline at one end; a sequencing error may be responsible. This chain joins TRBV7-9 and TRBJ2-5, with 7 bases aligning to TRBD1. Germline loops: CDR1 SEHNR, CDR2 FQNEAQ (reference sequence). This CDR3 has 15 residues. As DNA, the CDR3 is TGTGCCAGCAGCCTGGGACAGACCAACCAGGAGACCCAGTACTTC. This sequence encodes CASSLGQTNQETQYF.

This clone has only one observation. This chain uses TRBV7-3 with TRBJ2-7; possibly TRBD1 for D (5 bases). Germline CDR1 reads SGHTA; CDR2 reads FQGTGA. Trimming removed 1 base from V and 5 bases from J, with 9 bases in between. CDR3 length equals 13 residues. The CDR3 sequence: CASSLNRGNEQYF. The CDR3 nucleotides read TGTGCCAGCAGCTTAAATAGGGGTAACGAGCAGTACTTC.

This chain joins TRBV6-5 and TRBJ2-3; D possibly corresponds to TRBD2 (7 bases). V was pared by 2 bases and J by 5 bases, with 11 bases between. Per germline, CDR1 MNHEY and CDR2 SVGAGI. The CDR3 consists of 14 residues. CDR3 in DNA: TGTGCCAGCAGTTACCGGGGGGCCGGAGATACGCAGTATTTT. Residues: CASSYRGAGDTQYF.

V gene TRBV7-2 combines with J gene TRBJ2-2, with 9 bases aligning to TRBD1. This CDR3 is 17 amino acids long. The J segment lost 4 bases and the V segment lost 1 base, leaving 7 bases of the junction unmatched. The germline CDR1 and CDR2 sequences are SGHTA and FQGNSA. This CDR3 is CASSLGLQGASTGELFF. The CDR3 DNA reads TGTGCCAGCAGCTTAGGGCTACAGGGGGCGAGCACCGGGGAGCTGTTTTTT.

Only a few counts were recorded for this clone. The chain recombines TRBV28 with TRBJ1-3; maybe TRBD1 (5 bases). Trimming took 6 bases from V and 0 from J, leaving 15 bases between them. CDR1 is MDHEN, CDR2 SYDVKM, per germline. The CDR3 covers 16 residues. CDR3 DNA sequence: TGTGCCAGCAGGGTGGACGGACAAAGCTCTGGAAACACCATATATTTT. Residues: CASRVDGQSSGNTIYF.

V is TRBV4-3 and J is TRBJ2-7, with TRBD1 matching over 9 bases. The CDR3 runs 15 residues. Losses at the gene ends were 0 bases for V and 2 bases for J; bases not matched to a gene: 2. The germline gives CDR1 LGHNA, CDR2 YSLEER. The CDR3 coding sequence is TGCGCCAGCAGCCAAGAGAGACAGGGGGCCTACGAGCAGTACTTC. This sequence encodes CASSQERQGAYEQYF.